The sequence of this TCR beta chain was determined in a study of T-cell reconstitution after alpha-beta-depleted transplantation in children. Findings and caveats of the study: Roughly two months post-transplant, alpha-beta T cells reportedly originated from several hundred graft clones that had expanded.

Comment on this clonotype: Its antigen is currently unknown.

TCRbeta library preparation incorporated unique molecular identifiers. MiXCR, run by TCRdb on the PCR reads, gives a single entry per CDR3 protein. The sample lists under 150,000 distinct CDR3 sequences; about 9.5% were seen once. The source is a girl less than two years old who had a stem cell transplant for combined immunodeficiency, so the T cells may come from the graft donor. Sequences were derived from PBMCs, mostly from graft donor cells, sampled 180 days after TCRalphabeta/CD19-depleted stem cell transplant.

The CDR3 nucleotides are TGTGCCTGGGCTGTAGGGGGCTCCGGAAACACCATATATTTT. It translates to CAWAVGGSGNTIYF. The chain is built from TRBV30 and TRBJ1-3, with 7 nucleotides matching TRBD1. V was pared by 5 bases and J by 4 bases, with 8 bases of the junction left unmatched. CDR1 is GTSNPN and CDR2 is SVGIG in the germline V gene (reference sequence). This CDR3 is 14 amino acids long. The full variable domain, its missing parts supplied by reference TRBV30 and TRBJ1-3, is SQTIHQWPATLVQPVGSPLSLECTVEGTSNPNLYWYRQAAGRGLQLLFYSVGIGQISSEVPQNLSASRPQDRQFILSSKKLLLSDSGFYLCAWAVGGSGNTIYFGEGSWLTVV.